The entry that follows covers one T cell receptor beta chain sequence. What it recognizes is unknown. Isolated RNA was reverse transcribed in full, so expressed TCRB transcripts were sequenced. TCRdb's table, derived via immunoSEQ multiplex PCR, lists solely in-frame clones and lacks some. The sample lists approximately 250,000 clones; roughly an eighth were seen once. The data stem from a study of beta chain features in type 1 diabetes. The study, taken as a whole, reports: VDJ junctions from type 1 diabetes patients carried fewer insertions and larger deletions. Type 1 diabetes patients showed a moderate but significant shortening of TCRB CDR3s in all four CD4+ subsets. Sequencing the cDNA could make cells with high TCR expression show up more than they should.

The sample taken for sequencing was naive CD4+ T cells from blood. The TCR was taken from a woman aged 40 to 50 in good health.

CDR3 in amino acids: CASSRAGTSTETQYF. As DNA, the CDR3 is TGTGCCAGCAGCAGAGCCGGGACTAGCACGGAGACCCAGTACTTC. This rearrangement joins TRBV7-8 to TRBJ2-5, with 9 positions matching TRBD2. V lost 5 bases to trimming and J lost 5 bases; unmatched junction nucleotides: 9. CDR3 length equals 15 residues. The germline V gene has CDR1 SGHVS and CDR2 FQNEAQ.